The subject of this entry is one T cell receptor beta chain. Its antigen is currently unknown. The data originate from a study of T cell responses to AZD1222 COVID-19 vaccine. Findings and limits, study-wide: It was only after the peak T cell response that any repertoires were sampled.

Libraries were prepared by immunoSEQ multiplex PCR; TCRdb keeps only in-frame clonotypes and omits some of them. This table holds 98,000 or so clones, 89% found once. Trimming took off 1 base at V and 2 bases at J, with 8 bases between the two ends. From germline, CDR1 is LGHDT and CDR2 YNNKEL (reference sequence). The CDR3 loop spans 15 amino acids. The specimen was peripheral blood, collected on day 0 of AZD1222 vaccination. This TCR derives from an adult in good health. V is TRBV3-1 (or the pseudogene TRBV3-2) and J is TRBJ2-2; no reliable D call. The CDR3 region is CASSQVRTNTGELFF. The CDR3 region has the DNA TGTGCCAGCAGCCAAGTCAGGACCAACACCGGGGAGCTGTTTTTT.